Listed here is a single T cell receptor (beta chain). This sample was taken from a study of identifying expanded T cells in peripheral blood. Profiled with immunoSEQ multiplex PCR; TCRdb holds only in-frame clones, not every one. The data hold approximately 86,000 clones, with more than 75% observed a single time. The CDR3 has 13 residues. Germline loops: CDR1 MNHEY, CDR2 SVGAGI. The V end lost 7 bases, the J end lost 4 bases, and 11 bases lay between the germline ends. The sequenced sample consisted of blood. The V gene is TRBV6-5, the J gene TRBJ1-5, with D tentatively TRBD1 (6 bases). The clonotype originates from a person aged 18-70 years in good health. The CDR3 reads CASMGGLNQPQHF. As DNA, the CDR3 is TGTGCCAGCATGGGGGGCCTTAATCAGCCCCAGCATTTT.